The source of this TCR beta chain is a study of T cells in women clearing cervical HPV infection. Overall study context: Case blood drawn at lesion detection; control blood after infection cleared. Notes on the study in general: Repertoire richness, not evenness, was significantly elevated in CIN3+ cases versus controls.

V was cut by 1 base and J by 7 bases, with 16 bases left in between. The CDR3 covers 14 residues. Germline CDR1 is DFQATT and CDR2 is SNEGSKA (reference sequence). This table comes from immunoSEQ multiplex PCR, and its TCRdb copy is limited to in-frame clones, with some not included. The sample table includes fewer than 30,000 clones. Worth noting for this clone: Its antigen remains unknown. The CDR3 end lies 3 residues beyond the end of the read and is filled in from the germline J gene.

The gene calls are TRBV20-1 and TRBJ1-2; D not resolved. This TCR was sampled from a woman between 18 and 69 years old with a cervical HPV16 infection that either progressed to CIN3+ or cleared (not recorded which). Input material: blood buffy coat. CDR3 region: CSARGDEGAGGYTF. CDR3 DNA (partial): TGCAGTGCTAGAGGGGATGAGGGCGCGGGTGGC.